This T cell receptor (beta chain) was captured by sequencing in a study of post-analysis software for immune sequencing data. Study in general: Courses of disease covered relapsing-remitting, secondary progressive and progressive-relapsing multiple sclerosis. The study, taken as a whole, reports: The normalized Chao1 diversity of multiple sclerosis patients was significantly lower than that of controls. Samples from one preparation batch, clustered by F measure, grouped strongly together. The study found TRBV5-6, TRBV5-1 and TRBV20-1 among roughly 5 TRBV segments more frequent in patients than controls.

Details on this clonotype: Its antigen is not known.

The TCR beta cDNA libraries carried unique molecular identifiers. Roughly 470,000 cDNA molecules came from around 1 to 10 million T cells. TCRdb re-analysed the PCR reads in MiXCR, keeping a single row per CDR3 protein. Of 400,000 to 500,000 distinct CDR3 sequences in the sample, about 39% are singletons; the top ten hold 6% to 9%. Trimming cost V 10 bases and J 6 bases, with 23 bases left between them. The CDR3 covers 15 residues. Per germline, CDR1 MDHEN and CDR2 SYDVKM. The sequenced material came from blood. The V call is TRBV28, the J call TRBJ2-3, with D perhaps TRBD2 (6 bases). This TCR derives from a girl aged 2-10 years with multiple sclerosis. CDR3: CATKKPGLDWDTQYF. The CDR3 DNA reads as TGTGCCACCAAAAAACCGGGACTGGACTGGGATACGCAGTATTTT.